The rows below give T cell receptor beta chains drawn from one sample of a study of blood T cell repertoires in COVID-19. Clones were sequenced by immunoSEQ multiplex PCR, and TCRdb holds only the in-frame ones, with some missing. Here the sample spans 100,000 to 150,000 clones, around nine tenths being singletons. Material for sequencing was peripheral blood. These TCRs come from an older woman with COVID-19, enrolled during active disease. Both conserved end residues are trimmed from each CDR3. The D gene is left open where the match is weak.

>TRBV6-5|-|TRBJ2-1
ASSLARRGPNEQF
>TRBV6-1|-|TRBJ1-6
ASSERAQGNSPLH
>TRBV6-6|TRBD1|TRBJ1-3
ASSYDKETGRKN
>TRBV30|TRBD1|TRBJ1-3
AGQASGNTIY
>TRBV19|-|TRBJ1-1
ASTRDRGNTEAF
>TRBV2|-|TRBJ1-5
ASSERGPKPQH
>TRBV2|-|TRBJ2-7
ASEGYEQY
>TRBV27|-|TRBJ2-7
ASSWSGWSYEQY
>TRBV5-1|-|TRBJ2-3
ASSLSIRGTDTQY
>TRBV9|-|TRBJ2-2
ASSVAGDTGELF
>TRBV4-1|TRBD1|TRBJ1-2
ASSQTGDRGGYT
>TRBV11-2|-|TRBJ2-7
ASSLRGEQY
>TRBV5-1|TRBD1|TRBJ1-1
ASRQGTVNTEAF
>TRBV5-1|-|TRBJ2-7
ASSSVYEQY
>TRBV2|TRBD1|TRBJ2-6
ASIPGQGAFSGANVLT
>TRBV6-4|-|TRBJ1-1
ASSDSQNTEAF
>TRBV19|-|TRBJ2-4
ASSTYVAKNIQY
>TRBV7-7|-|TRBJ1-3
ASGPGGSNTIY
>TRBV2|TRBD1|TRBJ1-2
ASSETGRDRGLT
>TRBV7-3|-|TRBJ1-2
ASSLGPPRGVHYGYT
>TRBV5-1|TRBD2|TRBJ2-5
ASSRGEYQETQY
>TRBV7-9|-|TRBJ2-3
ASSLGGYTQY
>TRBV19|TRBD1|TRBJ1-6
ASSFRTGIDSPLH
>TRBV5-1|TRBD1|TRBJ2-5
ASSLGQGAVETQY
>TRBV6-1|TRBD1|TRBJ1-3
ASSDLHRGSGNTIY
>TRBV28|TRBD1|TRBJ1-5
ASSLDRVNQPQH
>TRBV10-3|-|TRBJ2-5
AISGGRGAEETQY
>TRBV27|-|TRBJ2-3
ASSPRQKGTDTQY
>TRBV19|TRBD1|TRBJ1-1
ASSQQGVGTEAF
>TRBV7-9|TRBD1|TRBJ1-3
ASSLDRGGTIY
>TRBV5-5|-|TRBJ1-4
ASSLMPGAGLNEKLF
>TRBV2|-|TRBJ1-2
ASVWTRISNYGYT
>TRBV18|TRBD1|TRBJ1-1
ASSPMGTGLNTEAF
>TRBV18|TRBD1|TRBJ2-2
ASSQEQGSNTGELF
>TRBV28|TRBD1|TRBJ1-2
ASLRPGQAGYGYT
>TRBV3-1/TRBV3-2|-|TRBJ1-1
ASSQDSRANTEAF
>TRBV5-1|TRBD2|TRBJ2-1
ASSLASGTNNEQF
>TRBV5-6|-|TRBJ1-2
ASSLMRAEVDGYT
>TRBV3-1/TRBV3-2|TRBD2|TRBJ2-7
ASSQIPTTGGLEQY
>TRBV6-5|TRBD2|TRBJ2-3
ASSISGGADTQY
>TRBV19|-|TRBJ1-5
ASSINSYNQPQH
>TRBV19|-|TRBJ2-1
ASSIGTSNHEQF
>TRBV2|TRBD2|TRBJ2-7
ASSYLAGQIGEQY
>TRBV5-1|-|TRBJ1-5
ASSLSFGQPQH
>TRBV6-5|TRBD1|TRBJ1-1
ASILQQGGNTEAF
>TRBV2|-|TRBJ2-1
ASSSPPAGAYNEQF
>TRBV19|TRBD1|TRBJ1-6
ASSIFTGDSPLH
>TRBV27|TRBD2|TRBJ2-5
ASSPIAGVALKTQY
>TRBV6-5|-|TRBJ2-1
ASTLLTGGEQF
>TRBV19|TRBD2|TRBJ2-5
ASSIFLAGETQY
>TRBV12-3/TRBV12-4|-|TRBJ1-1
ASSLTENTEAF
>TRBV4-2|TRBD2|TRBJ2-1
ASSRELAGGSYNEQF
>TRBV7-8|-|TRBJ1-2
ASSLADSYYGYT
>TRBV4-1|-|TRBJ2-3
ASSLLIFPDTQY
>TRBV5-6|-|TRBJ2-1
ASSLYTGGTYNEQF
>TRBV3-1/TRBV3-2|-|TRBJ2-5
ASSHPGGQPAQY
>TRBV2|TRBD1|TRBJ1-4
ASSPRTGGFEKLF